This T cell receptor (beta chain) is drawn from a study of shared clonotypes between healthy human individuals. Study conclusions and caveats: Naive CD4 clonotypes were shared across several donors at about 5.3%.

Turning to this clone: Its antigen remains unidentified.

As originally analysed: Filtering differed, since immunoSEQ gave only junction sequences and no quality scores. Clones were read by immunoSEQ multiplex PCR, and TCRdb kept only the in-frame ones, dropping some. V, J and clone size are those of that table, while D and trimming were read from the DNA. The sample shows about 1.9 million clones, about 93% of them seen only once. Naive-designated CD8 cells lacked CD45RO, were positively enriched for CCR7, and omitted terminally differentiated effector memory CD45RA+ cells. The sample consisted of naive CD8+ T cells from PBMCs. The clonotype was recovered from a man aged 18 to 35 in good health. Some clones in this sample may be carry-over from other donors' samples.

The CDR3 protein is CASSQDRASGQETQYF. Here the CDR3 DNA reads TGCGCCAGCAGCCAAGATAGGGCTAGCGGACAAGAGACCCAGTACTTC. This chain joins TRBV4-3 and TRBJ2-5; 7 bases agree with TRBD2. Trimming removed 0 bases from V and 2 bases from J; junction bases left unmatched: 6. Germline V lookup: CDR1 LGHNA, CDR2 YSLEER. CDR3 length equals 16 residues.